These 12 T cell receptor beta chains share one sample of origin, sequenced in a study of vaccination and CD4 T cells after COVID-19. Treatment: roughly 11-day PBMC culture with coronavirus spike peptide pools or control peptides (ViraFEST assay). The assay that was used to sequence DNA from cultured CD4+ T cells was the Oncomine TCR Beta short-read assay. Using its own MiXCR run on the PCR reads, TCRdb lists one record per CDR3 protein. This sample has 9,500 to 12,000 distinct CDR3 sequences; about a quarter occur once, and the top ten carry about 23%. Antigens for these TCRs are unknown. The sample consisted of CD4+ T cells from blood, cultured in vitro, taken after SARS-CoV-2 vaccination. Source of these receptors: a human donor who had recovered from COVID-19.

There are a few counts of this clonotype. The rearrangement joins TRBV10-3 to TRBJ2-5, with 7 nucleotides matching TRBD2. This CDR3 comprises 18 residues. From germline, CDR1 is ENHRY and CDR2 SYGVKD. J gave up 1 base and V 4 bases, and 15 bases lay outside the gene matches. This chain's CDR3 is CAISGGERGRDIQETQYF. CDR3 nucleotides: TGTGCCATCAGTGGGGGGGAGCGGGGTCGGGATATCCAAGAGACCCAGTACTTC.

This clonotype is medium-sized (0.01 to 0.1%). This sequence joins TRBV6-1 and TRBJ1-2; D not resolved. V was pared by 2 bases and J by 2 bases, with 6 bases between. The CDR3 has 13 residues. Germline loops: CDR1 MNHNS, CDR2 SASEGT. The CDR3 sequence: CASSEKENYGYTF. CDR3 DNA: TGTGCCAGCAGTGAAAAGGAGAACTATGGCTACACCTTC.

This clonotype was counted between two and nine times. The chain carries TRBV20-1 and TRBJ2-1, with D unclear. Germline V gene sequence: CDR1 DFQATT, CDR2 SNEGSKA (reference sequence). There are 14 residues in the CDR3. Trimming pared 6 bases from V and 0 bases from J, leaving 12 bases between. For the CDR3, the DNA is TGCAGTGCACGACTCCGTCACTCCTACAATGAGCAGTTCTTC. Translated: CSARLRHSYNEQFF.

This clonotype was counted a few times. This rearrangement joins TRBV28 to TRBJ1-1, with TRBD1 matching 12 bases. The CDR3 sequence is 14 residues long. With 6 bases clipped from V and 8 bases from J, the junction kept 7 bases outside the gene matches. CDR1 is MDHEN and CDR2 is SYDVKM in the germline V gene. The CDR3 sequence: CASRPTGTGGEAFF. The CDR3 nucleotides are TGTGCCAGCAGACCTACCGGGACAGGGGGCGAAGCTTTCTTT.

This clonotype was found a few times. This sequence joins TRBV24-1 and TRBJ2-3; D not resolved. The CDR3 runs to 16 residues. In germline, CDR1 is KGHDR, CDR2 SFDVKD. Trimming left V 0 bases short and J 2 bases short, with 11 bases between. This chain's CDR3 is CATSDLNAAATDTQYF. DNA for the CDR3: TGTGCCACCAGTGATTTGAACGCGGCCGCCACAGATACGCAGTATTTT.

This sequence joins TRBV28 and TRBJ1-5; no reliable D call. The CDR3 runs 11 residues. Germline values: CDR1 MDHEN, CDR2 SYDVKM. Trimming removed 6 bases from V and 4 bases from J, with 4 bases in between. This CDR3 reads CASSLNQPQHF. The CDR3, as DNA: TGTGCCAGCAGCCTAAATCAGCCCCAGCATTTT.

This clonotype is medium-sized by share. The genes are TRBV7-2 and TRBJ1-5; TRBD1 matches at 7 bases. The V and J ends lost 5 bases and 4 bases, in that order; junction bases with no gene match: 2. This CDR3 has 13 amino acids. Germline CDR1 reads SGHTA; CDR2 reads FQGNSA. CDR3 region: CASSIRGNQPQHF. CDR3 DNA: TGTGCCAGCAGCATCAGGGGGAATCAGCCCCAGCATTTT.

The rearrangement joins TRBV27 to TRBJ1-6; tentatively, D is TRBD1 (5 bases). The CDR3 is made up of 17 amino acids. Trimming removed 7 bases at V and 0 bases at J, with 16 bases between. From germline, CDR1 is MNHEY and CDR2 SMNVEV (reference sequence). CDR3 nucleotide sequence: TGTGCCAGCACCGACCGGGGCCCCCGCTCCTATAATTCACCCCTCCACTTT. This gives the protein CASTDRGPRSYNSPLHF.

This chain links TRBV7-9 with TRBJ1-6; 7 nucleotides line up with TRBD1. V lost 1 base to trimming and J lost 13 bases; unmatched junction nucleotides: 4. In germline, CDR1 is SEHNR, CDR2 FQNEAQ (reference sequence). The CDR3 totals 13 residues. The CDR3 region has the DNA TGTGCCAGCAGCTTAGACCAGGGGGATCCCCTCCACTTT. This sequence encodes CASSLDQGDPLHF.

This clonotype was seen a handful of times. The CDR3 loop reads CASSQDPPGSGRTQYF. The CDR3, as DNA: TGCGCCAGCAGCCAAGATCCCCCAGGGAGTGGGAGGACCCAGTACTTC. The genes are TRBV4-3 and TRBJ2-5; TRBD1 or TRBD2 may be the D gene (5 bases each). CDR1 LGHNA and CDR2 YSLEER come from the germline V gene. The V gene lost 0 bases and the J gene lost 7 bases, with 18 bases spanning the gap. This CDR3 spans 16 amino acids.

Judged by abundance, this clonotype is medium-sized. The chain links TRBV28 to TRBJ2-5; the D gene is possibly TRBD1 (6 bases). V lost 7 bases, J lost 5 bases, and 17 bases lay in between. Germline CDR1 MDHEN, CDR2 SYDVKM. This CDR3 is 14 amino acids long. The CDR3 sequence: CASTETRGRETQYF. CDR3 coding DNA: TGTGCCAGCACGGAGACCAGGGGAAGGGAGACCCAGTACTTC. The full variable domain, its missing parts supplied by reference TRBV28 and TRBJ2-5, is DVKVTQSSRYLVKRTGEKVFLECVQDMDHENMFWYRQDPGLGLRLIYFSYDVKMKEKGDIPEGYSVSREKKERFSLILESASTNQTSMYLCASTETRGRETQYFGPGTRLLVL.

The rearrangement links TRBV11-3 to TRBJ2-3, with TRBD1 matching over 8 bases. Germline V gene lookup returns CDR1 SGHNT and CDR2 YENEEA. The CDR3 is made up of 15 amino acids. V lost 5 bases and J lost 2; bases outside the gene matches: 6. The CDR3 spells CASSTGTGDTDTQYF. The CDR3 DNA sequence: TGTGCCAGCAGCACTGGGACAGGCGACACAGATACGCAGTATTTT.